Detailed here is one T cell receptor beta chain. Its cognate antigen is unknown. The primer mix had 60 Vbeta and 13 Jbeta primers. Assay used: immunoSEQ multiplex PCR; TCRdb lists only in-frame clones, some missing. This table holds 200,000 or so clones, over 60% found once. The data derive from a study of cytomegalovirus exposure and HLA in healthy donors. Study-level points and caveats: Presence/absence analyses assumed roughly uniform sequencing depth across donors, which may not hold. The records held CMV serostatus as the only immune exposure information. Researchers counted some 150 TCR beta chains as cytomegalovirus-associated.

In germline, CDR1 is MNHEY, CDR2 SVGAGI. CDR3 length equals 15 residues. Trimming cost V 2 bases and J 1 base; bases outside gene matches: 3. The rearrangement links TRBV6-5 to TRBJ1-1, with TRBD1 matching 8 bases. Material: PBMCs. The origin of this receptor is a woman younger than 45 in good health and CMV-seropositive. The CDR3 DNA reads TGTGCCAGCAGTTACGACGGACAGGGGAACACTGAAGCTTTCTTT. Protein product: CASSYDGQGNTEAFF.